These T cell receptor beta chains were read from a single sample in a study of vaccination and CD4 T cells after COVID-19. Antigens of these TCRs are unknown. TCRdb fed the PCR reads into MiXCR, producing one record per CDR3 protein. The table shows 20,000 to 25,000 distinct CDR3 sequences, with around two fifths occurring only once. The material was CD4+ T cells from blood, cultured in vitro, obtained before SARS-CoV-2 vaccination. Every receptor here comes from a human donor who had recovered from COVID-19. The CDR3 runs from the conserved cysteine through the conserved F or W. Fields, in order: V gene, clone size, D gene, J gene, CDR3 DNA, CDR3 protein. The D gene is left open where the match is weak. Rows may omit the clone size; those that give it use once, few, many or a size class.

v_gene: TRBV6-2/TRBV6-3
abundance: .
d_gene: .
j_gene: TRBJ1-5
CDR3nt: TGTGCCAGCAGGGACACAGGTAGCAATCAGCCCCAGCATTTT
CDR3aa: CASRDTGSNQPQHF

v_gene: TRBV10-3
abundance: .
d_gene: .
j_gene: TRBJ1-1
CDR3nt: TGTGCCATCAGTGGTCTTCCCGACACTGAAGCTTTCTTT
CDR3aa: CAISGLPDTEAFF

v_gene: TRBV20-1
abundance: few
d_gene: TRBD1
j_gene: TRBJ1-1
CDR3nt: TGCAGTGCTAGAGGGGACAGGGAAGTGGGGAGGAACACTGAAGCTTTCTTT
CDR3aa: CSARGDREVGRNTEAFF

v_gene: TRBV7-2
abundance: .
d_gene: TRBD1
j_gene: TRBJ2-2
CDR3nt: TGTGCCAGCAGCTTAGTGGGACAGGGCACCGGGGAGCTGTTTTTT
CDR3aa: CASSLVGQGTGELFF

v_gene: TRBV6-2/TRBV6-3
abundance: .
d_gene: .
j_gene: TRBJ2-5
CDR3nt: TGTGCCAGCAGTCAGGTCCAAGAGACCCAGTACTTC
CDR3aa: CASSQVQETQYF

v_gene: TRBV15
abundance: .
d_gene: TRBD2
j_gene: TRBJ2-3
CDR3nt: TGTGCCACCAGCAGACTCCCGGGGGGGGCAGGTGACACAGATACGCAGTATTTT
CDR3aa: CATSRLPGGAGDTDTQYF

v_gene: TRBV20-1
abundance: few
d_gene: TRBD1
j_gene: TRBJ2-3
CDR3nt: TGCAGTGCTAGACGGGACAGGGCAACAGATACGCAGTATTTT
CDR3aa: CSARRDRATDTQYF